These 15 T cell receptor beta chains share one sample of origin, sequenced in a study of T cell responses to AZD1222 COVID-19 vaccine. Using immunoSEQ multiplex PCR, the repertoire was profiled, and TCRdb retains in-frame clones only, with some absent. The sample has 110,000 to 150,000 clones; around 87% are singletons. The sample here was peripheral blood, taken on day 0 of AZD1222 vaccination. Receptor source: an adult in good health.

The chain is built from TRBV3-1 (or the pseudogene TRBV3-2) and TRBJ2-5, with D uncertain. Between the trimmed V and J ends, which lost 4 bases and 4 bases, there was a span of 16 bases. Germline lookup yields CDR1 LGHDT and CDR2 YNNKEL (reference sequence). The CDR3 sequence is 15 residues long. CDR3 sequence reads: CASSPSTVFPETQYF. The CDR3 DNA follows: TGTGCCAGCAGCCCCTCGACTGTATTTCCAGAGACCCAGTACTTC.

This chain connects TRBV12-3 or TRBV12-4 to TRBJ2-5, with 8 bases aligning to TRBD2. Trimming removed 5 bases from V and 5 bases from J; junction bases left unmatched: 4. The CDR3 loop spans 13 amino acids. The CDR3 region is CASSSLAGETQYF. CDR3 sequence (DNA): TGTGCCAGCAGTAGCCTAGCGGGTGAGACCCAGTACTTC.

V gene TRBV11-2 combines with J gene TRBJ1-6; D perhaps matches TRBD1 (5 bases). CDR1 is SGHAT, CDR2 FQNNGV, per germline. Trimming removed 3 bases from V and 1 base from J, with 7 bases in between. The CDR3 contains 15 residues. CDR3 nucleotide sequence: TGTGCCAGCAGCTTTGCAGGGTCCTATAATTCACCCCTCCACTTT. As protein: CASSFAGSYNSPLHF.

The V call is TRBV19, the J call TRBJ1-5; 9 bases agree with TRBD1. The J segment lost 7 bases and the V segment lost 5 bases, leaving 6 bases of the junction unmatched. The CDR3 is 14 amino acids. The germline gives CDR1 LNHDA, CDR2 SQIVND (reference sequence). CDR3 in amino acids: CASSPGTGYQPQHF. The CDR3 bases are TGTGCCAGTAGTCCCGGGACAGGGTACCAGCCCCAGCATTTT.

The CDR3 spells CASSEYPAILYEQYF. The CDR3 DNA reads as TGTGCCAGCAGTGAATATCCAGCTATCCTCTACGAGCAGTACTTC. The chain joins TRBV6-1 to TRBJ2-7; no clear D gene. Germline-derived CDR1 and CDR2 are MNHNS and SASEGT. V lost 2 bases and J 3 bases, leaving 14 bases between the germline ends. CDR3 length equals 15 residues.

The genes are TRBV7-2 and TRBJ1-2, with 9 bases that match TRBD1. Trimming removed 5 bases from V and 8 bases from J; junction bases left unmatched: 12. The CDR3 contains 15 residues. CDR1 and CDR2 from the germline V gene are SGHTA and FQGNSA. The CDR3 DNA is TGTGCCAGCAGCCCCCCGGGGGGGACAGGGTTCGGCTACACCTTC. Protein: CASSPPGGTGFGYTF.

This chain uses TRBV6-1 with TRBJ2-7; a possible D gene is TRBD2 (6 bases). Germline CDR1 reads MNHNS; CDR2 reads SASEGT. This CDR3 contains 14 residues. The V end lost 1 base, the J end lost 0 bases, and 7 bases lay between the germline ends. The CDR3 nucleotides are TGTGCCAGCAGTGAAGTAGCGGTCTCCTACGAGCAGTACTTC. It specifies CASSEVAVSYEQYF.

The V and J genes are TRBV6-5 and TRBJ2-7, with TRBD1 matching over 8 bases. V lost 8 bases, J lost 4 bases, and 7 bases stayed unmatched. The CDR3 is 13 residues long. The germline CDR1 and CDR2 sequences are MNHEY and SVGAGI. CDR3 bases: TGTGCCAGCGGACAGGGTGTCAGGTACGAGCAGTACTTC. This translates into CASGQGVRYEQYF.

The chain recombines TRBV30 with TRBJ1-3; D possibly corresponds to TRBD1 (6 bases). Trimming stripped 8 bases from V and 3 bases from J, with 14 bases between. Looked up from germline, CDR1 is GTSNPN and CDR2 is SVGIG (reference sequence). The CDR3 consists of 13 residues. The CDR3 DNA sequence: TGTGCCAGCCGCGGGACATTTGGAAACACCATATATTTT. Its translation: CASRGTFGNTIYF.

The chain recombines TRBV9 with TRBJ2-5, with 12 bases matching TRBD2. Unmatched junction bases numbered 3, after V lost 6 bases and J lost 0 bases. Germline loops: CDR1 SGDLS, CDR2 YYNGEE. CDR3 length: 15 amino acids. The DNA for the CDR3 is TGTGCCAGCACCCCTAGCGGGGGGGACCAAGAGACCCAGTACTTC. Protein sequence: CASTPSGGDQETQYF.

The genes are TRBV18 and TRBJ2-1; maybe TRBD2 (6 bases). In germline, CDR1 is KGHSH, CDR2 LQKENI. This CDR3 spans 16 amino acids. V was cut by 6 bases and J by 3 bases, with 18 bases left in between. The chain's CDR3 is CASSSLGGVGYNEQFF. The CDR3 coding sequence is TGTGCCAGCTCCTCGCTCGGGGGAGTCGGCTACAATGAGCAGTTCTTC.

This chain joins TRBV5-6 and TRBJ2-4, with TRBD1 as a possible D gene (6 bases). Germline V gives CDR1 SGHDT, CDR2 YYEEEE. V lost 2 bases and J 4 bases, leaving 22 bases between the germline ends. The CDR3 loop spans 18 amino acids. The CDR3 region has the DNA TGTGCCAGCAGCTTAACAGGGCCTCATCCCCAGTTGAAAAACATTCAGTACTTC. This codes for CASSLTGPHPQLKNIQYF.

This chain uses TRBV4-2 with TRBJ2-7; no clear D. Germline V CDR1 and CDR2: LGHNA, YNFKEQ. The ends were cut back, 1 base at V and 1 base at J, with 11 bases in the middle. This CDR3 region has 15 residues. Here the CDR3 reads CASSQVESPSYEQYF. CDR3 in DNA: TGTGCCAGCAGCCAAGTTGAGAGTCCTTCCTACGAGCAGTACTTC.

The J gene is TRBJ1-6, the V gene TRBV7-2; a possible D gene is TRBD1 (5 bases). Germline-derived CDR1 and CDR2 are SGHTA and FQGNSA. There are 15 residues in the CDR3. V lost 2 bases, J lost 9 bases, and 14 bases lay in between. The DNA for the CDR3 is TGTGCCAGCAGCTTAAGAGGGCAGGGTTTTTCACCCCTCCACTTT. Protein sequence: CASSLRGQGFSPLHF.

In DNA, the CDR3 is TGTGCCACCAGTGACTCCCCGGGACTAGCGGGAGCTTTATACAATGAGCAGTTCTTC. This codes for CATSDSPGLAGALYNEQFF. The chain carries TRBV24-1 and TRBJ2-1; 14 bases agree with TRBD2. V lost 4 bases and J lost 4; bases outside the gene matches: 11. The CDR3 runs to 19 residues. In germline, CDR1 is KGHDR, CDR2 SFDVKD.